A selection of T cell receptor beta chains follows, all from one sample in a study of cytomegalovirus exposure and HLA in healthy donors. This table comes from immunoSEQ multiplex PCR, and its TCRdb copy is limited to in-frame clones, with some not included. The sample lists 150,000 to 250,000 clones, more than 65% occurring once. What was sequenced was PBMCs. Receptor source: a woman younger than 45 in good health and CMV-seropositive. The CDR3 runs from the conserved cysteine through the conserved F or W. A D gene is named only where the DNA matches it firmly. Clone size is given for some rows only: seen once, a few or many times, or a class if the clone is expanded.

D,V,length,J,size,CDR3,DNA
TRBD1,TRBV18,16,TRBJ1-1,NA,CASSPLSDRANTEAFF,TGTGCCAGCTCACCTTTGTCAGACAGGGCCAACACTGAAGCTTTCTTT
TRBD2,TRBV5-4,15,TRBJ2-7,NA,CASSSGLAGNYEQYF,TGTGCCAGCAGCTCAGGACTAGCGGGGAACTACGAGCAGTACTTC
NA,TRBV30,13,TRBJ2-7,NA,CAWKWGSSYEQYF,TGTGCCTGGAAATGGGGCAGCTCCTACGAGCAGTACTTC
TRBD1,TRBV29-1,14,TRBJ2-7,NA,CSVEAPGQHYEQYF,TGCAGCGTTGAGGCTCCGGGACAGCACTACGAGCAGTACTTC
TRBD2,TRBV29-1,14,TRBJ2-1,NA,CSVCRTSEYNEQFF,TGCAGCGTTTGTAGGACTAGCGAGTACAATGAGCAGTTCTTC
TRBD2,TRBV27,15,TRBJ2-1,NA,CASSSRGSGRDEQFF,TGTGCCAGCAGTTCCCGGGGTAGCGGGAGGGATGAGCAGTTCTTC
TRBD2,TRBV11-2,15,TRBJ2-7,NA,CASSYTSGEMYEQYF,TGTGCCAGCAGCTATACTAGCGGGGAAATGTACGAGCAGTACTTC
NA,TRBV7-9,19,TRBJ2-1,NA,CASTPPGGQFGHPRNEQFF,TGTGCCAGCACCCCCCCCGGGGGTCAGTTCGGGCACCCTCGCAATGAGCAGTTCTTC
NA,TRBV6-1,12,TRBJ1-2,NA,CASSDFPYGYTF,TGTGCCAGCAGTGACTTTCCGTATGGCTACACCTTC
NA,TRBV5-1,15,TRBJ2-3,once,CASSLDGVGTDTQYF,TGCGCCAGCAGCTTGGACGGGGTCGGCACAGATACGCAGTATTTT
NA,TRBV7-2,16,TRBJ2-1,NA,CASSLLVGYSGNEQFF,TGTGCCAGCAGCTTATTGGTGGGCTACTCGGGGAATGAGCAGTTCTTC
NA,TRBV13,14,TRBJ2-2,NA,CASRGLQGTGELFF,TGTGCCAGCAGGGGACTTCAGGGCACCGGGGAGCTGTTTTTT
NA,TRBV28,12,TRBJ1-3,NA,CASSFSGNTIYF,TGTGCCAGCAGCTTTTCCGGAAACACCATATATTTT
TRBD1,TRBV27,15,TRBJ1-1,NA,CASSFSGTGGTEAFF,TGTGCCAGCAGTTTTTCCGGGACAGGGGGCACTGAAGCTTTCTTT
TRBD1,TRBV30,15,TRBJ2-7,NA,CAWSGQGPSPYEQYF,TGTGCCTGGAGCGGACAGGGGCCCTCTCCTTACGAGCAGTACTTC
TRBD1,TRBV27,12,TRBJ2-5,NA,CASKQGEETQYF,TGTGCCAGCAAGCAGGGGGAAGAGACCCAGTACTTC
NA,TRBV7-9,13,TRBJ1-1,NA,CASSYPGTSEAFF,TGTGCCAGCAGCTACCCCGGGACATCGGAAGCTTTCTTT
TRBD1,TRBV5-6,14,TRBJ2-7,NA,CASSLLTGSREQYF,TGTGCCAGCAGCCTCCTGACAGGGTCTCGAGAGCAGTACTTC
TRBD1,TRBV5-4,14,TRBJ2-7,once,CASSAPGQGSEQYF,TGTGCCAGCAGTGCACCGGGACAGGGGAGTGAGCAGTACTTC
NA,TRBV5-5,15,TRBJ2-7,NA,CASSFNSRGWYEQYF,TGTGCCAGCAGCTTTAATAGCAGGGGATGGTACGAGCAGTACTTC
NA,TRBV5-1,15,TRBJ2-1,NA,CASSLTSLAYNEQFF,TGCGCCAGCAGCTTAACTAGTTTGGCCTACAATGAGCAGTTCTTC
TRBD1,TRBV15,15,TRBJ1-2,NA,CATSRELGQGYGYTF,TGTGCCACCAGCAGAGAATTGGGACAGGGGTATGGCTACACCTTC
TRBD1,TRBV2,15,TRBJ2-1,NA,CASSEMGQAREQQFF,TGTGCCAGCAGTGAGATGGGACAGGCGCGCGAACAGCAGTTCTTC
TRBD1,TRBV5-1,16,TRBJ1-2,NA,CASSPEGDSRLYGYTF,TGCGCCAGCAGCCCCGAGGGGGACAGCCGTCTTTATGGCTACACCTTC
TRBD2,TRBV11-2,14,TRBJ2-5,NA,CASSYGLAGETQYF,TGTGCCAGCAGCTACGGACTAGCGGGAGAGACCCAGTACTTC
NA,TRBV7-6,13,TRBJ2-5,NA,CASSLDYQEAQYF,TGTGCCAGCAGCTTAGATTATCAGGAAGCCCAGTACTTC
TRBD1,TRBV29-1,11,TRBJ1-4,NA,CSVDDRTGPAF,TGCAGCGTCGATGATAGGACAGGCCCGGCCTTT
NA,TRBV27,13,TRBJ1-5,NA,CASSGVIDQPQHF,TGTGCCAGCTCCGGGGTAATAGATCAGCCCCAGCATTTT
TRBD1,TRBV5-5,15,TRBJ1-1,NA,CASSLTTGAATEAFF,TGTGCCAGCAGCCTCACGACAGGGGCGGCCACTGAAGCTTTCTTT
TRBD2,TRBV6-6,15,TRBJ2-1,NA,CASIRRASGDGEQFF,TGTGCCAGCATCCGACGGGCTAGCGGGGACGGCGAGCAGTTCTTC
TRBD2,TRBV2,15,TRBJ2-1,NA,CASSGGVLAGGFQFF,TGTGCCAGCAGTGGAGGGGTTCTAGCGGGAGGATTTCAGTTCTTC
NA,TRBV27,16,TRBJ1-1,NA,CASGLFRWSLLTEAFF,TGTGCCAGCGGGCTATTTCGGTGGTCGCTACTCACTGAAGCTTTCTTT
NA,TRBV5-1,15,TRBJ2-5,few,CASSFRLGLGETQYF,TGCGCCAGCAGCTTTAGGCTAGGCCTCGGGGAGACCCAGTACTTC
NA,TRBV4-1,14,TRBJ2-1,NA,CASSHQLGQEYQFF,TGCGCCAGCAGCCACCAACTTGGGCAGGAATACCAGTTCTTC
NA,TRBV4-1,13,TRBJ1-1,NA,CASSDSTNVEAFF,TGCGCCAGCAGCGACAGCACGAACGTCGAAGCTTTCTTT
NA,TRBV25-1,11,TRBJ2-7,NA,CASRLLYEQYF,TGTGCCAGCAGGTTACTCTACGAGCAGTACTTC
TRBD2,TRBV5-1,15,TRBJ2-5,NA,CASSWAAGAVQTQYF,TGCGCCAGCAGCTGGGCAGCGGGAGCCGTTCAGACCCAGTACTTC
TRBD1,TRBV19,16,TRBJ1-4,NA,CASSIAAGTGNEKLFF,TGTGCCAGTAGTATAGCAGCCGGGACAGGGAACGAAAAACTGTTTTTT
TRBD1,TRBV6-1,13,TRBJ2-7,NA,CASSPGTGVEQYF,TGTGCCAGCAGTCCCGGGACAGGGGTCGAGCAGTACTTC
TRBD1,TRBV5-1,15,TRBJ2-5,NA,CASSLGDRLQETQYF,TGCGCCAGCAGCTTGGGGGACAGATTACAAGAGACCCAGTACTTC
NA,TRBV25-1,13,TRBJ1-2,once,CASSLPSDLGYTF,TGTGCCAGCAGTCTTCCCAGTGATCTCGGCTACACCTTC
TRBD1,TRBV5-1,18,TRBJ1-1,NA,CASSLSTAGGSISPEAFF,TGCGCCAGCAGCTTATCAACTGCAGGGGGGTCCATTTCGCCTGAAGCTTTCTTT
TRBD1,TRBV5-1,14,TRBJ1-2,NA,CASSTRQGSYGYTF,TGCGCCAGCAGCACCCGACAGGGGTCCTATGGCTACACCTTC
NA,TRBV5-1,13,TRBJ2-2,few,CASSLVTAGELFF,TGCGCCAGCAGCTTGGTAACAGCCGGGGAGCTGTTTTTT
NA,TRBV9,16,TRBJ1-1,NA,CASSARLGGGSAEAFF,TGTGCCAGCAGCGCCCGCCTGGGTGGGGGGTCGGCTGAAGCTTTCTTT
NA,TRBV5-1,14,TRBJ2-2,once,CASRPQGNTGELFF,TGCGCCAGCAGGCCACAGGGGAACACCGGGGAGCTGTTTTTT
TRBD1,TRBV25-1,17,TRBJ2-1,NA,CASSDPRDRGSYNEQFF,TGTGCCAGCAGTGATCCCCGGGACAGGGGCTCCTACAATGAGCAGTTCTTC
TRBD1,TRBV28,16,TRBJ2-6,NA,CASNRGLRTGANVLTF,TGTGCCAGCAACAGGGGATTAAGGACTGGGGCCAACGTCCTGACTTTC
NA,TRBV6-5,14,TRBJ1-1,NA,CASSYRRRDTEAFF,TGTGCCAGCAGTTACCGCCGACGGGACACTGAAGCTTTCTTT